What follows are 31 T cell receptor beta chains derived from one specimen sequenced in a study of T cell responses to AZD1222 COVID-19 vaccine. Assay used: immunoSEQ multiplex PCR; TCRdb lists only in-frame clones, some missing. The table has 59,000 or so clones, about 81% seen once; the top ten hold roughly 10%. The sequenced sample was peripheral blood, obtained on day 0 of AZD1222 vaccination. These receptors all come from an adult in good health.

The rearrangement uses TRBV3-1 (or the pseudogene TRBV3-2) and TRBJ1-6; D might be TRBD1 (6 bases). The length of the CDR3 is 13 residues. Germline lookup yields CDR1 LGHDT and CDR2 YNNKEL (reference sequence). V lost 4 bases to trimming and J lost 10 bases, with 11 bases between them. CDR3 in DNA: TGTGCCAGCAGCCTAGGGGGTGGATCACCCCTCCACTTT. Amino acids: CASSLGGGSPLHF.

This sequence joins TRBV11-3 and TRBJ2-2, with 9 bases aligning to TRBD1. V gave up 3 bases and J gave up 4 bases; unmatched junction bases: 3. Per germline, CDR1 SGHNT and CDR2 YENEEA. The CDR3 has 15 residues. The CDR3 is CASSFRQGGTGELFF. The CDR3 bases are TGTGCCAGCAGCTTCAGACAGGGGGGCACCGGGGAGCTGTTTTTT.

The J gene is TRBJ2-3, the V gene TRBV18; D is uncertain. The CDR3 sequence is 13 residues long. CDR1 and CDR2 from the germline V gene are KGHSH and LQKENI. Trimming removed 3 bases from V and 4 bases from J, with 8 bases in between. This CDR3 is CASSPSPPDTQYF. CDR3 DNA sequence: TGTGCCAGCTCACCGAGTCCACCAGATACGCAGTATTTT. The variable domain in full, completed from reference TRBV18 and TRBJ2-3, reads NAGVMQNPRHLVRRRGQEARLRCSPMKGHSHVYWYRQLPEEGLKFMVYLQKENIIDESGMPKERFSAEFPKEGPSILRIQQVVRGDSAAYFCASSPSPPDTQYFGPGTRLTVL.

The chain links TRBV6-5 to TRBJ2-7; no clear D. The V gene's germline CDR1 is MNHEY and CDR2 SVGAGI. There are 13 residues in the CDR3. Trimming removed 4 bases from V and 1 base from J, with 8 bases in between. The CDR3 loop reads CASSSPGSYEQYF. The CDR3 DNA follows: TGTGCCAGCAGTTCCCCCGGATCCTACGAGCAGTACTTC.

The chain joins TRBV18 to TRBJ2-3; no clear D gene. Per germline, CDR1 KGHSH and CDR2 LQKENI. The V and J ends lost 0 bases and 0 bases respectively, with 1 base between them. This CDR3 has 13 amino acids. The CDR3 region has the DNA TGTGCCAGCTCACCACCTAGCACAGATACGCAGTATTTT. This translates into CASSPPSTDTQYF.

DNA for the CDR3: TGTGCCAGCAGCTCAACGGGCCTCGGCGAGCAGTACTTC. Residues: CASSSTGLGEQYF. V is TRBV13 and J is TRBJ2-7, with unresolved D. Germline lookup yields CDR1 PRHDT and CDR2 FYEKMQ (reference sequence). The CDR3 consists of 13 residues. With 4 bases removed from V and 6 bases from J, the gap between germline ends came to 13 bases.

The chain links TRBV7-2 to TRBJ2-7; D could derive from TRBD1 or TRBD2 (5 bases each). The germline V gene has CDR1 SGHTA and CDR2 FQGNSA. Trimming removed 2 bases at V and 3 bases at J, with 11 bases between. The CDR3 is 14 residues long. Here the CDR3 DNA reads TGTGCCAGCAGCTTAAGGGACGGGTTCTACGAGCAGTACTTC. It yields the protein CASSLRDGFYEQYF.

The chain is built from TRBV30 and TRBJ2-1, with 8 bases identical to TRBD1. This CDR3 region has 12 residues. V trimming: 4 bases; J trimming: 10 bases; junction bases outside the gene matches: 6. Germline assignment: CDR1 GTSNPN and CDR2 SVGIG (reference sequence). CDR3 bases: TGTGCCTGGACTGCAGGGGGCTGGGAGCAGTTCTTC. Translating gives CAWTAGGWEQFF.

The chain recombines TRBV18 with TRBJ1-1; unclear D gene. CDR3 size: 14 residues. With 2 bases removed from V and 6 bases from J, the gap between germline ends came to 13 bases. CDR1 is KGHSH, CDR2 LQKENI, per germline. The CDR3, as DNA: TGTGCCAGCTCACCAGTCCTGGCCCAGGCTGAAGCTTTCTTT. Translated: CASSPVLAQAEAFF.

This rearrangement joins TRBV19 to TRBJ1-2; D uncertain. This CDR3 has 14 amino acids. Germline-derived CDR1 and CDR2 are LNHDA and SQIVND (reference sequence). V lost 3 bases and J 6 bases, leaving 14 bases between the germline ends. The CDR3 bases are TGTGCCAGTAGTATGGCACGGGGTGGGGATGGCTACACCTTC. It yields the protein CASSMARGGDGYTF.

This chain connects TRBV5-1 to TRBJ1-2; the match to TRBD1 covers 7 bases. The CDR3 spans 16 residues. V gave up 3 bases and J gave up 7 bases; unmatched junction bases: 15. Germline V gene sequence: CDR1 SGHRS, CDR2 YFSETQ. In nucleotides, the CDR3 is TGCGCCAGCAGCTGGGAGGGACAGACTAAGCTGGGTGGCTACACCTTC. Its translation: CASSWEGQTKLGGYTF. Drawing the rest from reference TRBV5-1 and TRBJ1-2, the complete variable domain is KAGVTQTPRYLIKTRGQQVTLSCSPISGHRSVSWYQQTPGQGLQFLFEYFSETQRNKGNFPGRFSGRQFSNSRSEMNVSTLELGDSALYLCASSWEGQTKLGGYTFGSGTRLTVV.

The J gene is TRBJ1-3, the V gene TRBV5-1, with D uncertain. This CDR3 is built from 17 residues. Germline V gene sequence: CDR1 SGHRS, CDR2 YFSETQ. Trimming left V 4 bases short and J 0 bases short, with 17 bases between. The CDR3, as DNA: TGCGCCAGCAGCCTAACCCCGCCGCTGGGCTCTGGAAACACCATATATTTT. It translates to CASSLTPPLGSGNTIYF.

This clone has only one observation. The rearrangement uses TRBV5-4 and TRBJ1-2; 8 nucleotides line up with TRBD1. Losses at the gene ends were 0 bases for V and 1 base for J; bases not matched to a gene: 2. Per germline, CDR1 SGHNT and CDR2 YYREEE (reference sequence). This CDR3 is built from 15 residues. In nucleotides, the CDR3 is TGTGCCAGCAGCTTGGGAACAGGGGGTAACTATGGCTACACCTTC. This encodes CASSLGTGGNYGYTF.

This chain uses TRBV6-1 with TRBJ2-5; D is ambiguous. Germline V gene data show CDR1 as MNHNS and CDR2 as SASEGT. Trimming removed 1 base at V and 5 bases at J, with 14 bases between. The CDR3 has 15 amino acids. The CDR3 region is CASSEEPIAIETQYF. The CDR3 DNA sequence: TGTGCCAGCAGTGAAGAGCCCATAGCAATTGAGACCCAGTACTTC.

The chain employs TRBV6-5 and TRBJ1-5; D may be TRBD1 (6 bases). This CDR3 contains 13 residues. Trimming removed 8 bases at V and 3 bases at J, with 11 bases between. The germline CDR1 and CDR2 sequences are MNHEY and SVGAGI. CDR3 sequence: CASGQRLNQPQHF. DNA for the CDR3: TGTGCCAGCGGACAGAGACTCAATCAGCCCCAGCATTTT.

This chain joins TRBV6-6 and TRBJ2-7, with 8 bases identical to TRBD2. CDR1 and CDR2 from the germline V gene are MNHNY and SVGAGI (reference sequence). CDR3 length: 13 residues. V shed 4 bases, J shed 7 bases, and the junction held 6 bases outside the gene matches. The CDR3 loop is CASSSTTGGEQYF. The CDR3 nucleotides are TGTGCCAGCAGTTCCACAACGGGAGGGGAGCAGTACTTC.

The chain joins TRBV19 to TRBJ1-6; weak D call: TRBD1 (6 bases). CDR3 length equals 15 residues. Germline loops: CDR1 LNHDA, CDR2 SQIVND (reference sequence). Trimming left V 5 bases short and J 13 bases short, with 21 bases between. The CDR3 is CASSSGGLSGSPLHF. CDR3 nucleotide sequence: TGTGCCAGTAGTTCCGGGGGGCTTTCGGGATCCCCCCTCCACTTT.

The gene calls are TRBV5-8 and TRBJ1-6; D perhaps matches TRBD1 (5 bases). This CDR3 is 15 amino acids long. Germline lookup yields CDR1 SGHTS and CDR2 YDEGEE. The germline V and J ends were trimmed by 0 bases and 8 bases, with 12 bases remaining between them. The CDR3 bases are TGTGCCAGCAGCTTGGCGTTTAGGGACGATTCACCCCTCCACTTT. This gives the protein CASSLAFRDDSPLHF.

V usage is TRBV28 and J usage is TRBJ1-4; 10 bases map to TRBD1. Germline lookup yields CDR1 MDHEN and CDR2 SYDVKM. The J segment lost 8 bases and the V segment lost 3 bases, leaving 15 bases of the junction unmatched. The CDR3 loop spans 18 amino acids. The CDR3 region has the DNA TGTGCCAGCAGTTTCCCCACCCTCGACAGGGGGCAGTGGGAAAAACTGTTTTTT. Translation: CASSFPTLDRGQWEKLFF. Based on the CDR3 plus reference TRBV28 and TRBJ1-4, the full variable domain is DVKVTQSSRYLVKRTGEKVFLECVQDMDHENMFWYRQDPGLGLRLIYFSYDVKMKEKGDIPEGYSVSREKKERFSLILESASTNQTSMYLCASSFPTLDRGQWEKLFFGSGTQLSVL.

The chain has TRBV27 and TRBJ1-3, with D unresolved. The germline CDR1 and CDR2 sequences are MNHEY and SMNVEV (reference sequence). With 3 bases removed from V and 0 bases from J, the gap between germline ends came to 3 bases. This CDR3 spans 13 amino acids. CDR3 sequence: CASSFSSGNTIYF. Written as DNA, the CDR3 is TGTGCCAGCAGTTTCTCCTCTGGAAACACCATATATTTT.

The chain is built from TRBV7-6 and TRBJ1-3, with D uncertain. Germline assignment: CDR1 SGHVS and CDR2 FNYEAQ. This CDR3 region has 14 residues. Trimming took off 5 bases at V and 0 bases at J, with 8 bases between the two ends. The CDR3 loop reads CASSVDLSGNTIYF. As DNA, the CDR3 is TGTGCCAGCAGCGTGGACCTCTCTGGAAACACCATATATTTT.

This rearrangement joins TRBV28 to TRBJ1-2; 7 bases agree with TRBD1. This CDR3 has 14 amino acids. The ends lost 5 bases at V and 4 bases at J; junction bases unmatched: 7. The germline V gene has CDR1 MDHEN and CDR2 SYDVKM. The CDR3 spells CASSIRGTSYGYTF. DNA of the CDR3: TGTGCCAGCAGTATCAGGGGGACTTCCTATGGCTACACCTTC.

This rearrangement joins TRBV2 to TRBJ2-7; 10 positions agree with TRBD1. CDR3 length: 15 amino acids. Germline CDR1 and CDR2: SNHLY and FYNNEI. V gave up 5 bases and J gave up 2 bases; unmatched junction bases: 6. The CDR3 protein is CASSLDRGYTYEQYF. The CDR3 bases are TGTGCCAGCAGTCTGGACAGGGGGTACACCTACGAGCAGTACTTC.

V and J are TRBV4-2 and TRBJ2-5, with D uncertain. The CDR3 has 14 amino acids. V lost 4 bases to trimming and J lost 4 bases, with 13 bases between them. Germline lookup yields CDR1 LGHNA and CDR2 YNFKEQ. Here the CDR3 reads CASSLGSPGETQYF. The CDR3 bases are TGTGCCAGCAGCCTAGGGTCTCCAGGAGAGACCCAGTACTTC.

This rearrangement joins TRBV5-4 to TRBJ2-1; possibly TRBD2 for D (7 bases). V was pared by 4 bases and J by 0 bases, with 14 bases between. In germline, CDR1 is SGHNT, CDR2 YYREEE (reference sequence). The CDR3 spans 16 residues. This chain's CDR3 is CASSRGATSSYNEQFF. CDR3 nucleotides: TGTGCCAGCAGCCGGGGGGCCACCAGCTCCTACAATGAGCAGTTCTTC.

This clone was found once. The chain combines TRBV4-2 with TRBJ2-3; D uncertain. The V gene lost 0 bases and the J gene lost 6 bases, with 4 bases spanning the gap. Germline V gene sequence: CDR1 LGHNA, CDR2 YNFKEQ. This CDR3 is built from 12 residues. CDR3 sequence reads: CASSQDSDTQYF. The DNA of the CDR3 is TGTGCCAGCAGCCAAGATTCGGATACGCAGTATTTT.

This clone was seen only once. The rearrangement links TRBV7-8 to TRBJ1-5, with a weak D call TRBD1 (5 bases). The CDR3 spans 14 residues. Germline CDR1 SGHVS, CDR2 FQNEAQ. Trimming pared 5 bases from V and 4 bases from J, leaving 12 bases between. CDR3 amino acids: CASSPDSENQPQHF. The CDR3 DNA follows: TGTGCCAGCAGCCCCGACAGCGAAAATCAGCCCCAGCATTTT.

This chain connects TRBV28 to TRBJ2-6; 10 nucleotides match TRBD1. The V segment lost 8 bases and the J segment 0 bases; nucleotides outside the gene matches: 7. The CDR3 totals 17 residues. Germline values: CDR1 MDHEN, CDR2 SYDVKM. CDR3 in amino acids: CASSSGTGVSGANVLTF. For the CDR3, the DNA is TGTGCCAGCTCGTCAGGGACAGGGGTCTCTGGGGCCAACGTCCTGACTTTC.

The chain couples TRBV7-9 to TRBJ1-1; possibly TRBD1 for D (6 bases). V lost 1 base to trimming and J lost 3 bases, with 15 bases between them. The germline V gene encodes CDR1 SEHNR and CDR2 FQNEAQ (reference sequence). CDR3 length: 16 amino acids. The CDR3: CASSLVQGRGHTEAFF. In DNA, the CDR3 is TGTGCCAGCAGCTTAGTACAGGGTCGGGGGCACACTGAAGCTTTCTTT.

CDR3 loop: CASSYYRGNYEQYF. The CDR3 DNA reads as TGTGCCAGCAGTTACTACAGGGGTAATTACGAGCAGTACTTC. The chain combines TRBV6-5 with TRBJ2-7; 7 positions agree with TRBD1. CDR3 length: 14 amino acids. The ends lost 1 base at V and 4 bases at J; junction bases unmatched: 4. Germline lookup yields CDR1 MNHEY and CDR2 SVGAGI.

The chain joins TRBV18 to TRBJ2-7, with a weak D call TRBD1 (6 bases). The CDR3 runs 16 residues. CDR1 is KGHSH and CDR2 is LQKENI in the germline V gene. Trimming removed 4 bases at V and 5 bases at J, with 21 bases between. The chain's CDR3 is CASSHATGIEENEQYF. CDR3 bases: TGTGCCAGCTCACACGCCACAGGGATTGAGGAGAACGAGCAGTACTTC. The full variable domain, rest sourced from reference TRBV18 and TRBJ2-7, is NAGVMQNPRHLVRRRGQEARLRCSPMKGHSHVYWYRQLPEEGLKFMVYLQKENIIDESGMPKERFSAEFPKEGPSILRIQQVVRGDSAAYFCASSHATGIEENEQYFGPGTRLTVT.